The rows below give T cell receptor beta chains drawn from one sample of a study of T cell responses to AZD1222 COVID-19 vaccine. The method was immunoSEQ multiplex PCR; TCRdb's version includes in-frame clones alone and lacks a portion of them. The profile covers under 100,000 clones, with 80% to 90% appearing a single time and approximately 7.9% taken by the ten largest. The source material was peripheral blood, sampled on day 0 of AZD1222 vaccination. The receptor source for this set is an adult in good health. CDR3s include the opening cysteine and the closing phenylalanine or tryptophan. The order of the fields is D gene, V gene, clone size, J gene, CDR3 protein, CDR3 DNA. A D gene is named only where the DNA matches it firmly. Clone size appears in some rows only: once, few, many, or a class for an expanded clone.

>TRBD1|TRBV6-5|NA|TRBJ2-2
CASSPGQGATGELFF
TGTGCCAGCAGTCCGGGACAGGGGGCAACCGGGGAGCTGTTTTTT
>NA|TRBV27|NA|TRBJ2-1
CASSSSTRQGGSYNEQFF
TGTGCCAGCAGTTCCTCCACCCGTCAGGGAGGCTCCTACAATGAGCAGTTCTTC
>TRBD2|TRBV11-1|NA|TRBJ2-5
CASSATRDYYQETQYF
TGTGCCAGCAGCGCGACACGGGACTACTACCAAGAGACCCAGTACTTC
>TRBD2|TRBV7-9|NA|TRBJ2-1
CASSSRTSGLYNEQFF
TGTGCCAGCAGCTCGCGGACTAGCGGGCTGTACAATGAGCAGTTCTTC
>TRBD2|TRBV11-2|NA|TRBJ2-1
CASSSQSRTSGNYNEQFF
TGTGCCAGCAGCTCGCAATCTCGGACTAGCGGAAACTACAATGAGCAGTTCTTC
>NA|TRBV19|NA|TRBJ1-3
CASRRTGNTIYF
TGTGCCAGCCGAAGGACTGGAAACACCATATATTTT
>NA|TRBV7-8|NA|TRBJ1-1
CASSPGTENTEAFF
TGTGCCAGCAGCCCAGGGACGGAGAACACTGAAGCTTTCTTT
>TRBD2|TRBV25-1|NA|TRBJ2-3
CASGLAGTDTQYF
TGTGCCAGCGGACTAGCGGGGACAGATACGCAGTATTTT
>NA|TRBV2|NA|TRBJ1-3
CASSGLSGNTIYF
TGTGCCAGCAGTGGTCTCTCTGGAAACACCATATATTTT
>NA|TRBV2|NA|TRBJ1-1
CASSARGTEAFF
TGTGCCAGCAGCGCAAGGGGGACTGAAGCTTTCTTT
>NA|TRBV9|NA|TRBJ1-6
CASSLRDVASPLHF
TGTGCCAGCAGCCTAAGGGACGTCGCTTCACCCCTCCACTTT
>TRBD1|TRBV27|NA|TRBJ1-5
CASSLSTGGNQPQHF
TGTGCCAGCAGTTTATCGACAGGGGGCAATCAGCCCCAGCATTTT
>NA|TRBV7-2|NA|TRBJ1-5
CASSLVGRGSPQPQHF
TGTGCCAGCAGCTTAGTTGGCAGGGGATCCCCTCAGCCCCAGCATTTT
>TRBD1|TRBV7-9|NA|TRBJ1-2
CASSRGGLPYGYTF
TGTGCCAGCAGCAGAGGGGGCCTACCCTATGGCTACACCTTC
>NA|TRBV21-1|NA|TRBJ2-3
CASSNGTNPRDTQYF
TGTGCCAGCAGCAACGGGACGAACCCCAGGGATACGCAGTATTTT
>TRBD2|TRBV19|NA|TRBJ2-1
CASMGREASSEQFF
TGTGCCAGTATGGGGCGGGAGGCGTCTAGTGAGCAGTTCTTC
>NA|TRBV11-1|once|TRBJ2-2
CASSHRTRAGGELFF
TGTGCCAGCAGCCATCGGACGAGGGCGGGCGGGGAGCTGTTTTTT
>NA|TRBV7-2|NA|TRBJ2-1
CASSKGSGRGSYNEQFF
TGTGCCAGCAGCAAGGGGAGTGGGCGGGGCTCCTACAATGAGCAGTTCTTC
>NA|TRBV5-1|once|TRBJ2-5
CASSSGGGETQYF
TGCGCCAGCAGCTCCGGGGGCGGGGAGACCCAGTACTTC
>NA|TRBV2|NA|TRBJ1-2
CASSEGMNYGYTF
TGTGCCAGCAGTGAAGGCATGAACTATGGCTACACCTTC
>TRBD1|TRBV28|NA|TRBJ1-1
CASRPNQGARTEAFF
TGTGCCAGCAGACCTAACCAGGGGGCGAGGACTGAAGCTTTCTTT
>TRBD1|TRBV19|few|TRBJ1-4
CASSSPLGTGDGEKLFF
TGTGCCAGTAGCTCCCCCCTTGGGACAGGGGACGGCGAAAAACTGTTTTTT
>NA|TRBV28|NA|TRBJ1-1
CASSPPRLDTEAFF
TGTGCCAGCAGTCCCCCTCGGTTGGACACTGAAGCTTTCTTT
>TRBD1|TRBV28|NA|TRBJ1-3
CASSQSGQPRSGNTIYF
TGTGCCAGCAGTCAATCGGGACAGCCCCGCTCTGGAAACACCATATATTTT
>TRBD1|TRBV2|few|TRBJ2-1
CASSDRTGEYNEQFF
TGTGCCAGCAGTGACAGGACAGGGGAATACAATGAGCAGTTCTTC
>TRBD2|TRBV13|NA|TRBJ2-1
CASRYARDYPYNEQFF
TGTGCCAGCAGATATGCTCGGGACTATCCCTACAATGAGCAGTTCTTC
>NA|TRBV29-1|NA|TRBJ2-3
CSVRQPTSTDTQYF
TGCAGCGTACGACAGCCGACTAGCACAGATACGCAGTATTTT
>NA|TRBV9|NA|TRBJ1-2
CASSVANSPYGYTF
TGTGCCAGCAGCGTAGCGAACAGTCCCTATGGCTACACCTTC
>TRBD2|TRBV5-1|NA|TRBJ2-2
CASSLVGLAGGGGELFF
TGCGCCAGCAGCTTGGTGGGACTAGCGGGAGGCGGCGGGGAGCTGTTTTTT
>TRBD2|TRBV4-1|NA|TRBJ2-3
CASSQDLSGGWDF
TGCGCCAGCAGCCAAGATTTAAGCGGGGGATGGGATTTT
>NA|TRBV7-2|NA|TRBJ2-7
CASRAGQYNEQYF
TGTGCCAGCAGAGCCGGACAGTACAACGAGCAGTACTTC
>NA|TRBV24-1|NA|TRBJ1-2
CATSEFANYGYTF
TGTGCCACCAGTGAATTCGCCAACTATGGCTACACCTTC
>NA|TRBV5-6|NA|TRBJ2-6
CASRMGSLYSGANVLTF
TGTGCCAGCAGGATGGGTTCCCTGTATTCTGGGGCCAACGTCCTGACTTTC
>TRBD1|TRBV28|NA|TRBJ1-3
CASSLYRGTGNTIYF
TGTGCCAGCAGTTTATACAGGGGCACTGGAAACACCATATATTTT
>TRBD1|TRBV7-2|NA|TRBJ1-2
CASSSTTGGLGYTF
TGTGCCAGCAGCTCCACAACAGGGGGCTTGGGCTACACCTTC
>TRBD1|TRBV5-1|NA|TRBJ2-7
CASSQGGEGSYEQYF
TGCGCCAGCAGCCAAGGGGGCGAAGGGTCCTACGAGCAGTACTTC
>NA|TRBV19|few|TRBJ2-3
CASSRVSTDTQYF
TGTGCCAGTAGCCGGGTGAGCACAGATACGCAGTATTTT
>NA|TRBV10-3|NA|TRBJ1-3
CAISPAGDSGNTIYF
TGTGCCATCAGTCCGGCGGGAGACTCTGGAAACACCATATATTTT
>NA|TRBV11-1|NA|TRBJ1-1
CASSPGPGQRTLEAFF
TGTGCCAGCAGTCCAGGACCCGGACAGCGGACTCTAGAAGCTTTCTTT
>NA|TRBV29-1|NA|TRBJ1-5
CSVGEGRNQPQHF
TGCAGCGTTGGTGAGGGGCGCAATCAGCCCCAGCATTTT